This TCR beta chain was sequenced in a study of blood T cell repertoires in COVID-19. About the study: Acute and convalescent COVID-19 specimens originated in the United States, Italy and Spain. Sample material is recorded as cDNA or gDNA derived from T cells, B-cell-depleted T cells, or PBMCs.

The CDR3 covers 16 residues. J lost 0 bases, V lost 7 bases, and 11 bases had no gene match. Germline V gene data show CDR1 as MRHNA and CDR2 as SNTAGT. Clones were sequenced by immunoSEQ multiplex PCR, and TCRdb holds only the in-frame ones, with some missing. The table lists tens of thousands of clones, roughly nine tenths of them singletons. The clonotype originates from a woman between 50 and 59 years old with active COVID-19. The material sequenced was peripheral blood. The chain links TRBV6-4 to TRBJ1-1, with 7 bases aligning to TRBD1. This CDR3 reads CASKSRGFDMNTEAFF. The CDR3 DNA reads TGTGCCAGCAAATCCAGGGGGTTCGACATGAACACTGAAGCTTTCTTT.